The 31 T cell receptor beta chains below come from one sample, sequenced in a study of shared clonotypes between healthy human individuals. The table came from immunoSEQ multiplex PCR; TCRdb's copy has only in-frame clones and leaves some out. The sample lists roughly 2.5 million clones; more than 80% were seen once. Input material: naive CD4+ T cells sorted from blood. As for subset: CD45RA+ positively selected. The receptors were sampled from a man between 18 and 29 years old in good health.

Points on this clone: This CDR3 is also generated by other DNA sequences in the sample. This chain joins TRBV7-2 and TRBJ1-1; 10 nucleotides line up with TRBD1. The germline V gene has CDR1 SGHTA and CDR2 FQGNSA. Trimming at V came to 5 bases and at J to 1 base, leaving 1 base not matched to a gene. The CDR3 totals 14 residues. DNA of the CDR3: TGTGCCAGCAGCCGGACAGGGGGGAACACTGAAGCTTTCTTT. It is translated as CASSRTGGNTEAFF.

The V gene is TRBV7-2, the J gene TRBJ1-5; D unclear. Germline V gene data show CDR1 as SGHTA and CDR2 as FQGNSA. This CDR3 has 15 residues. V was clipped by 5 bases and J by 2 bases, with 13 bases between them. The CDR3 protein is CASSREGLGNQPQHF. CDR3 nucleotide sequence: TGTGCCAGCAGCCGGGAAGGGTTGGGCAATCAGCCCCAGCATTTT.

The rearrangement joins TRBV19 to TRBJ1-4, with TRBD1 as a possible D gene (5 bases). The CDR3 has 11 residues. V lost 6 bases and J lost 14, with 13 bases in between. Germline CDR1 and CDR2: LNHDA and SQIVND (reference sequence). The CDR3 DNA follows: TGTGCCAGTAGCCCGGGACCCCTTCTGTTTTTT. It specifies CASSPGPLLFF.

The genes are TRBV30 and TRBJ1-4, with D tentatively TRBD1 (5 bases). The CDR3 spans 13 residues. V was shortened by 7 bases and J by 8 bases, with 17 bases between the two germline ends. Germline V lookup: CDR1 GTSNPN, CDR2 SVGIG (reference sequence). The CDR3 region is CASRGRGWEKLFF. In nucleotides, the CDR3 is TGTGCCTCCCGGGGGAGGGGTTGGGAAAAACTGTTTTTT.

The chain carries TRBV6-6 and TRBJ2-5; 11 positions match TRBD2. Germline CDR1 is MNHNY and CDR2 is SVGAGI (reference sequence). The junction had 5 bases not matched to a gene; V was cut back by 2 bases and J by 3 bases. This CDR3 is built from 16 residues. CDR3 DNA: TGTGCCAGCAGTTACCCATTGACTAGCGGGAAAGAGACCCAGTACTTC. Translated: CASSYPLTSGKETQYF.

V and J are TRBV5-1 and TRBJ1-1, with a tentative D call TRBD1 (5 bases). Trimming pared 1 base from V and 4 bases from J, leaving 8 bases between. The CDR3 runs 13 residues. Germline CDR1 SGHRS, CDR2 YFSETQ. The CDR3 nucleotides are TGCGCCAGCAGCTTGTGGGGGGTCACTGAAGCTTTCTTT. It translates to CASSLWGVTEAFF.

This clone was detected only once. Other DNA sequences in the same sample also yield this CDR3. The CDR3 is CASSRTSGNYEQYF. In DNA, the CDR3 is TGTGCCAGCAGCAGGACTAGCGGGAACTACGAGCAGTACTTC. The chain is built from TRBV7-2 and TRBJ2-7, with 12 bases aligning to TRBD2. The CDR3 is 14 residues long. J gave up 3 bases and V 5 bases, and 2 bases lay outside the gene matches. Germline values: CDR1 SGHTA, CDR2 FQGNSA.

The V gene is TRBV10-3, the J gene TRBJ2-6; D gene unclear. Trimming removed 3 bases from V and 0 bases from J, with 9 bases in between. The CDR3 length is 16 residues. Germline values: CDR1 ENHRY, CDR2 SYGVKD. CDR3 bases: TGTGCCATCAGTGACATGGGAAACTCTGGGGCCAACGTCCTGACTTTC. Translated: CAISDMGNSGANVLTF.

This clone was seen a handful of times. The V call is TRBV7-9, the J call TRBJ1-6; 9 nucleotides align to TRBD1. This CDR3 comprises 15 residues. V gave up 1 base and J gave up 6 bases; unmatched junction bases: 1. The germline V gene has CDR1 SEHNR and CDR2 FQNEAQ (reference sequence). CDR3 bases: TGTGCCAGCAGCTTAGTGGGACAGGGTAATTCACCCCTCCACTTT. It translates to CASSLVGQGNSPLHF.

A word on this clone: The identical CDR3 is also encoded by other nucleotide sequences in the sample. The chain combines TRBV10-3 with TRBJ1-2, with D unresolved. CDR1 ENHRY and CDR2 SYGVKD come from the germline V gene. The CDR3 is 13 residues long. V lost 3 bases and J 2 bases, leaving 7 bases between the germline ends. The CDR3 spells CAISESENYGYTF. The CDR3 DNA is TGTGCCATCAGTGAATCGGAAAACTATGGCTACACCTTC.

The chain is built from TRBV27 and TRBJ2-2; TRBD1 matches at 9 bases. V lost 4 bases, J lost 4 bases, and 4 bases stayed unmatched. Germline lookup yields CDR1 MNHEY and CDR2 SMNVEV (reference sequence). This CDR3 spans 15 amino acids. CDR3 residues: CASSSQGAGTGELFF. The CDR3 bases are TGTGCCAGCAGTTCACAGGGGGCGGGCACCGGGGAGCTGTTTTTT.

The gene calls are TRBV11-2 and TRBJ2-7; 9 positions agree with TRBD1. The J segment lost 6 bases and the V segment lost 7 bases, leaving 10 bases of the junction unmatched. The CDR3 spans 14 residues. From germline, CDR1 is SGHAT and CDR2 FQNNGV. This CDR3 is CASTVTGTGREQYF. CDR3 nucleotides: TGTGCCAGCACCGTTACTGGGACAGGGCGCGAGCAGTACTTC.

Points on this clone: This sample includes further DNA sequences coding for the same CDR3. The chain uses TRBV30 and TRBJ2-7; D tentatively fits TRBD1 or TRBD2 (5 bases each). Germline CDR1 and CDR2: GTSNPN and SVGIG (reference sequence). The CDR3 has 13 amino acids. Trimming took off 1 base at V and 5 bases at J, with 12 bases between the two ends. The CDR3: CAWSAGRDHEQYF. The CDR3, as DNA: TGTGCCTGGAGTGCGGGCAGGGACCACGAGCAGTACTTC.

The J gene is TRBJ2-7, the V gene TRBV7-2, with a possible D match to TRBD2 (6 bases). CDR3 length: 12 residues. Germline V gives CDR1 SGHTA, CDR2 FQGNSA. V was clipped by 6 bases and J by 4 bases, with 10 bases between them. In DNA, the CDR3 is TGTGCCAGCAGAATCGGGGGATACGAGCAGTACTTC. This encodes CASRIGGYEQYF.

The chain joins TRBV9 to TRBJ1-4; 7 positions agree with TRBD1. The germline gives CDR1 SGDLS, CDR2 YYNGEE. J was trimmed by 1 base and V by 3 bases; bases with no gene match: 3. The CDR3 has 15 residues. The CDR3: CASSGRGQTNEKLFF. CDR3 nucleotide sequence: TGTGCCAGCAGCGGGAGGGGGCAAACTAATGAAAAACTGTTTTTT.

V usage is TRBV5-1 and J usage is TRBJ2-2, with TRBD2 matching over 13 bases. The germline V gene has CDR1 SGHRS and CDR2 YFSETQ. The CDR3 is 19 residues long. V was clipped by 0 bases and J by 5 bases; unmatched bases: 10. CDR3 nucleotides: TGCGCCAGCAGCTTGGGGACTAGCGGGAGATCTAGAGGGACCGGGGAGCTGTTTTTT. Translated, it gives CASSLGTSGRSRGTGELFF.

The V and J genes are TRBV13 and TRBJ2-7, with D tentatively TRBD1 (6 bases). Germline loops: CDR1 PRHDT, CDR2 FYEKMQ (reference sequence). V was trimmed by 5 bases and J by 1 base, leaving 15 bases between them. The CDR3 loop spans 15 amino acids. In nucleotides, the CDR3 is TGTGCCAGCAGCGCTAGGGGGAAAGGGTCCTACGAGCAGTACTTC. Translated: CASSARGKGSYEQYF.

The chain employs TRBV5-4 and TRBJ2-3; D unclear. The germline gives CDR1 SGHNT, CDR2 YYREEE (reference sequence). The V gene lost 0 bases and the J gene lost 2 bases, with 7 bases spanning the gap. This CDR3 spans 14 amino acids. CDR3 region: CASSLGGPTDTQYF. DNA for the CDR3: TGTGCCAGCAGCTTGGGTGGACCCACAGATACGCAGTATTTT.

The chain links TRBV9 to TRBJ1-3; D gene unclear. The CDR3 is 16 amino acids. CDR1 is SGDLS, CDR2 YYNGEE, per germline. V gave up 4 bases and J gave up 0 bases, with 14 bases separating them. The CDR3 DNA follows: TGTGCCAGCAGCTTCAATTTAGGCCTCTCTGGAAACACCATATATTTT. This gives the protein CASSFNLGLSGNTIYF.

The rearrangement joins TRBV18 to TRBJ2-3; no definite D call. The germline gives CDR1 KGHSH, CDR2 LQKENI. This CDR3 has 14 amino acids. The V end was cut by 0 bases, the J end by 3 bases, with 7 bases between. DNA of the CDR3: TGTGCCAGCTCACCACCGCCCAGAACAGATACGCAGTATTTT. This translates into CASSPPPRTDTQYF.

This chain connects TRBV10-3 to TRBJ1-4; D is uncertain. Trimming removed 6 bases at V and 3 bases at J, with 11 bases between. This CDR3 has 14 amino acids. Germline CDR1 ENHRY, CDR2 SYGVKD. CDR3 loop: CAISAAGPNEKLFF. The CDR3 DNA sequence: TGTGCCATCAGCGCCGCGGGTCCTAATGAAAAACTGTTTTTT.

This clone was seen just once. The chain combines TRBV19 with TRBJ1-6; no clear D gene. The CDR3 length is 15 residues. The V and J ends lost 3 bases and 0 bases respectively, with 6 bases between them. Germline assignment: CDR1 LNHDA and CDR2 SQIVND (reference sequence). In DNA form, the CDR3 reads TGTGCCAGTAGTATTGGTAGCTCCTATAATTCACCCCTCCACTTT. Its translation is CASSIGSSYNSPLHF. Variable domain in full (rest from reference TRBV19 and TRBJ1-6): DGGITQSPKYLFRKEGQNVTLSCEQNLNHDAMYWYRQDPGQGLRLIYYSQIVNDFQKGDIAEGYSVSREKKESFPLTVTSAQKNPTAFYLCASSIGSSYNSPLHFGNGTRLTVT.

Concerning this clone itself: Other DNA sequences within the sample encode an identical CDR3. The rearrangement links TRBV18 to TRBJ2-3; D gene unclear. The V and J ends lost 1 base and 1 base respectively, with 6 bases between them. Germline V gene lookup returns CDR1 KGHSH and CDR2 LQKENI. The CDR3 is 14 residues long. CDR3 loop: CASSPLTGTDTQYF. The CDR3 region has the DNA TGTGCCAGCTCACCACTTACCGGCACAGATACGCAGTATTTT.

The gene calls are TRBV19 and TRBJ2-7; the D call may be TRBD1 or TRBD2 (6 bases each). CDR3 length: 18 residues. CDR1 LNHDA and CDR2 SQIVND come from the germline V gene (reference sequence). V lost 1 base to trimming and J lost 0 bases, with 19 bases between them. Here the CDR3 DNA reads TGTGCCAGTAGTATAGGAAGGGGGACCGGGCGGGACTCCTACGAGCAGTACTTC. Encoded protein: CASSIGRGTGRDSYEQYF.

This clone was picked up a small number of times. At the DNA level, this CDR3 is encoded by other sequences in the same sample as well. J is TRBJ2-3 and V is TRBV5-1, with 12 bases lining up with TRBD2. Per germline, CDR1 SGHRS and CDR2 YFSETQ. J was trimmed by 0 bases and V by 3 bases; bases with no gene match: 2. The CDR3 length is 16 residues. The CDR3 DNA is TGCGCCAGCAGCTCCGGACTAGCGGGGAGCACAGATACGCAGTATTTT. It translates to CASSSGLAGSTDTQYF.

V usage is TRBV5-4 and J usage is TRBJ2-5, with 9 bases matching TRBD1. Germline values: CDR1 SGHNT, CDR2 YYREEE (reference sequence). Trimming took 7 bases from V and 4 from J; bases not matched to a gene: 14. The CDR3 length is 16 residues. The chain's CDR3 is CASSGTGRTEGETQYF. The CDR3 DNA is TGTGCCAGCTCTGGGACAGGGAGGACTGAAGGAGAGACCCAGTACTTC.

With regard to this clone: In the same sample, other DNA sequences code for this CDR3. The chain has TRBV7-9 and TRBJ1-5, with 9 bases aligning to TRBD1. In germline, CDR1 is SEHNR, CDR2 FQNEAQ (reference sequence). V lost 4 bases and J lost 4; bases outside the gene matches: 2. This CDR3 contains 14 residues. The CDR3 region has the DNA TGTGCCAGCAGCTCGACAGGGGGGAATCAGCCCCAGCATTTT. Translating gives CASSSTGGNQPQHF.

The J gene is TRBJ1-6, the V gene TRBV19, with D tentatively TRBD1 (5 bases). CDR3 length: 16 residues. The V gene's germline CDR1 is LNHDA and CDR2 SQIVND (reference sequence). V dropped 5 bases and J dropped 7 bases, with 18 bases sitting between them. CDR3 coding DNA: TGTGCCAGTAGTGTCGGGGGACGGCGGATAAATTCACCCCTCCACTTT. This encodes CASSVGGRRINSPLHF.

In regard to this clone: Other DNA sequences in the same sample also yield this CDR3. The chain employs TRBV5-1 and TRBJ2-5, with D possibly being TRBD1 or TRBD2 (5 bases each). The V and J ends lost 0 bases and 2 bases respectively, with 8 bases between them. In germline, CDR1 is SGHRS, CDR2 YFSETQ. This CDR3 has 14 amino acids. In nucleotides, the CDR3 is TGCGCCAGCAGCTTGGGGGGGAAGCAAGAGACCCAGTACTTC. Amino acid sequence: CASSLGGKQETQYF.

The chain is built from TRBV6-5 and TRBJ1-2; 8 bases are shared with TRBD1. V shed 4 bases, J shed 5 bases, and the junction held 6 bases outside the gene matches. Germline V gene data show CDR1 as MNHEY and CDR2 as SVGAGI. This CDR3 has 14 residues. The CDR3 region has the DNA TGTGCCAGCAGTTCCCAGGGGGCAGGATATGGCTACACCTTC. Protein product: CASSSQGAGYGYTF.

The chain recombines TRBV19 with TRBJ2-5, with D unclear. The ends were cut back, 5 bases at V and 4 bases at J, with 14 bases in the middle. This CDR3 comprises 14 residues. The germline CDR1 and CDR2 sequences are LNHDA and SQIVND (reference sequence). The CDR3 nucleotides are TGTGCCAGTAGTGTGAAGTTGGGGTTAGAGACCCAGTACTTC. Translating gives CASSVKLGLETQYF.